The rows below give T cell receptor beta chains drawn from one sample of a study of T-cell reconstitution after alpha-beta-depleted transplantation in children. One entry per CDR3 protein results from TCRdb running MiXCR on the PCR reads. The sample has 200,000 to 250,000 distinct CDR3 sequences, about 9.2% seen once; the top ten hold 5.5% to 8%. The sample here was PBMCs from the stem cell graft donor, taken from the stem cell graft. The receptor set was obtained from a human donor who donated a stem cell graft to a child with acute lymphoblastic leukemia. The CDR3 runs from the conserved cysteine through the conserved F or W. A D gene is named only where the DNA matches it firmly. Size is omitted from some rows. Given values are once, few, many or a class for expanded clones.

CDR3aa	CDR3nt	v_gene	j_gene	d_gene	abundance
CASSLSDGRNQPQHF	TGTGCCAGCAGCCTATCGGACGGACGGAATCAGCCCCAGCATTTT	TRBV7-8	TRBJ1-5	NA	many
CASSPTGSSSYEQYF	TGCGCCAGCAGCCCCACCGGGTCCAGCTCCTACGAGCAGTACTTC	TRBV5-1	TRBJ2-7	NA	many
CASSQGMADQPQHF	TGTGCCAGCAGCCAAGGTATGGCTGATCAGCCCCAGCATTTT	TRBV3-1	TRBJ1-5	NA	few
CSARRADSRTDTQYF	TGCAGTGCTAGGAGGGCGGACAGCCGCACAGATACGCAGTATTTT	TRBV20-1	TRBJ2-3	NA	few
CASSLDSYHQPQHF	TGTGCCAGCAGTTTAGACAGCTACCATCAGCCCCAGCATTTT	TRBV12-3/TRBV12-4	TRBJ1-5	NA	few
CASSLDLSASGEPVDTGELFF	TGCGCCAGCAGCTTGGATTTATCGGCTAGCGGGGAGCCCGTGGACACCGGGGAGCTGTTTTTT	TRBV5-1	TRBJ2-2	TRBD2	few
CASSGVARSELFF	TGCGCCAGCAGCGGGGTTGCCAGGTCGGAGCTGTTTTTT	TRBV5-1	TRBJ2-2	NA	NA
CASSSGTGYNEQFF	TGTGCCAGCAGTTCCGGGACAGGGTACAATGAGCAGTTCTTC	TRBV27	TRBJ2-1	TRBD1	few
CASSGGTTSTDTQYF	TGCGCCAGCAGCGGCGGGACAACCAGCACAGATACGCAGTATTTT	TRBV5-1	TRBJ2-3	NA	many
CASSLLAGGEQFF	TGCGCCAGCAGCTTGCTGGCCGGCGGGGAGCAGTTCTTC	TRBV5-1	TRBJ2-1	NA	few
CSVLLGTGELFF	TGCAGCGTTCTACTGGGCACCGGGGAGCTGTTTTTT	TRBV29-1	TRBJ2-2	NA	few
CASSLVGAGANVLTF	TGTGCCAGCAGTTTAGTCGGGGCCGGGGCCAACGTCCTGACTTTC	TRBV12-3/TRBV12-4	TRBJ2-6	NA	few
CASGPSGGTDTQYF	TGTGCCAGCGGACCTAGCGGGGGAACAGATACGCAGTATTTT	TRBV6-1	TRBJ2-3	TRBD2	many
CASSQEVAYGYTF	TGTGCCAGCAGCCAAGAGGTCGCGTATGGCTACACCTTC	TRBV3-1	TRBJ1-2	NA	few
CASSPTTTSGGNDEQFF	TGTGCCAGCTCGCCGACAACGACTAGCGGGGGCAACGATGAGCAGTTCTTC	TRBV5-5	TRBJ2-1	TRBD2	many
CASSLEGGGSYNEQFF	TGTGCCAGCAGCTTAGAAGGAGGGGGCTCCTACAATGAGCAGTTCTTC	TRBV7-2	TRBJ2-1	NA	NA
CASSLAPAPTGTEAFF	TGCGCCAGCAGCTTGGCCCCGGCCCCGACCGGCACTGAAGCTTTCTTT	TRBV5-1	TRBJ1-1	NA	few
CASCQLTGAETQYF	TGCGCCAGCTGCCAACTGACAGGGGCAGAGACCCAGTACTTC	TRBV5-1	TRBJ2-5	TRBD1	many
CASSSGANYGYTF	TGTGCCAGCAGTTCAGGGGCTAACTATGGCTACACCTTC	TRBV6-2/TRBV6-3	TRBJ1-2	NA	few
CASSQGQGPNYGYTF	TGTGCCAGCAGCCAGGGACAGGGGCCCAACTATGGCTACACCTTC	TRBV3-1	TRBJ1-2	TRBD1	few
CASSWDPQGWRTEAFF	TGTGCCAGCAGCTGGGACCCACAGGGTTGGCGCACTGAAGCTTTCTTT	TRBV5-5	TRBJ1-1	NA	few
CSVERGNTDTRYF	TGCAGTGTGGAGCGGGGGAACACAGATACGCGGTATTTT	TRBV20-1	TRBJ2-3	TRBD2	NA
CASSFPGGVGTEAFF	TGTGCCAGCAGTTTTCCAGGGGGCGTGGGCACTGAAGCTTTCTTT	TRBV6-6	TRBJ1-1	TRBD1	many
CSARDGTSGGGTQYF	TGCAGTGCTAGGGATGGGACTAGCGGGGGTGGTACGCAGTATTTT	TRBV20-1	TRBJ2-3	TRBD2	many
CASSMRGRADTQYF	TGTGCCAGCAGTATGAGGGGCCGGGCAGATACGCAGTATTTT	TRBV6-1	TRBJ2-3	NA	NA
CSVVWGRNQPQHF	TGCAGCGTTGTTTGGGGCCGCAATCAGCCCCAGCATTTT	TRBV29-1	TRBJ1-5	NA	many
CASTGEAPGDKRYTQYF	TGTGCCAGCACCGGAGAGGCCCCTGGGGACAAGCGGTATACGCAGTATTTT	TRBV6-1	TRBJ2-3	NA	many
CASSVVRTGDGYTF	TGTGCCAGCAGCGTAGTAAGGACAGGGGATGGCTACACCTTC	TRBV9	TRBJ1-2	TRBD1	NA
CASSLVGGGDEQYF	TGTGCCAGCAGCTTAGTCGGGGGCGGGGACGAGCAGTACTTC	TRBV7-6	TRBJ2-7	NA	NA
CSVTGGADETQYF	TGCAGCGTTACGGGGGGCGCGGACGAAACCCAGTACTTC	TRBV29-1	TRBJ2-5	NA	few
CSAQLAGIYEQYF	TGCAGTGCCCAACTAGCGGGGATCTACGAGCAGTACTTC	TRBV20-1	TRBJ2-7	TRBD2	NA
CASSSLWVQYF	TGTGCCAGCAGCTCCCTATGGGTGCAGTACTTC	TRBV7-2	TRBJ2-7	NA	NA
CASSLKILAGSTDTQYF	TGTGCCAGCAGTTTAAAGATTCTAGCGGGGAGCACAGATACGCAGTATTTT	TRBV27	TRBJ2-3	TRBD2	few
CASRSPGQAKYEQYF	TGTGCCAGCAGATCGCCGGGACAGGCAAAATACGAGCAGTACTTC	TRBV6-1	TRBJ2-7	TRBD1	many
CSASRIGAEQYF	TGCAGTGCCTCTCGTATCGGAGCCGAGCAGTACTTC	TRBV20-1	TRBJ2-7	NA	NA
CASSHGQGAYGYTF	TGTGCCAGCAGCCACGGACAGGGGGCCTATGGCTACACCTTC	TRBV3-1	TRBJ1-2	TRBD1	few
CASSDSGTQDEKLFF	TGTGCCAGCAGTGACTCCGGGACGCAGGATGAAAAACTGTTTTTT	TRBV6-2/TRBV6-3	TRBJ1-4	NA	NA
CASSLVATNEKLFF	TGTGCCAGCAGTCTGGTGGCAACTAATGAAAAACTGTTTTTT	TRBV4-2	TRBJ1-4	NA	many
CASSVSGGEDTQYF	TGTGCCAGCAGTGTTAGCGGGGGAGAGGATACGCAGTATTTT	TRBV6-4	TRBJ2-3	TRBD2	many
CASSKVSVF	TGTGCCAGCAGCAAAGTATCGGTCTTC	TRBV21-1	TRBJ2-7	NA	many
CSAYSPGLAGFQETQYF	TGCAGTGCTTACTCGCCGGGACTAGCGGGGTTCCAAGAGACCCAGTACTTC	TRBV20-1	TRBJ2-5	TRBD2	many
CASSQDATIYF	TGTGCCAGCAGCCAAGATGCCACCATATATTTT	TRBV4-2	TRBJ1-3	NA	many
CASSVASGGGNNEQFF	TGTGCCAGCAGTGTGGCTAGCGGCGGGGGAAACAATGAGCAGTTCTTC	TRBV5-4	TRBJ2-1	TRBD2	many
CASSPRSPQGAQYF	TGTGCCAGCAGCCCACGGAGCCCTCAGGGTGCCCAGTACTTC	TRBV7-7	TRBJ2-5	NA	NA
CASSVLDSSTQYF	TGTGCCAGCAGCGTATTGGACAGTTCAACGCAGTATTTT	TRBV5-6	TRBJ2-3	NA	many
CSAFEEGFWNTEAFF	TGCAGTGCGTTCGAAGAGGGGTTTTGGAACACTGAAGCTTTCTTT	TRBV20-1	TRBJ1-1	NA	few
CSAKRDRGVTEKLFF	TGCAGTGCGAAGAGAGATCGGGGGGTCACTGAAAAACTGTTTTTT	TRBV20-1	TRBJ1-4	NA	NA
CASSLGGGASYNEQFF	TGCGCCAGCAGCTTGGGCGGGGGGGCCTCCTACAATGAGCAGTTCTTC	TRBV5-1	TRBJ2-1	TRBD2	many
CASSPLPSGGATDTQYF	TGTGCCAGCTCACCACTTCCTAGCGGGGGGGCCACCGATACGCAGTATTTT	TRBV18	TRBJ2-3	TRBD2	NA
CASSPPLGLAGGPSYEQYF	TGTGCCAGCAGCCCTCCGTTGGGACTAGCGGGGGGCCCTTCCTACGAGCAGTACTTC	TRBV11-2	TRBJ2-7	TRBD2	once
CASSSPGGGLAGELFF	TGTGCCAGCAGCTCACCGGGGGGGGGCCTCGCCGGGGAGCTGTTTTTT	TRBV7-2	TRBJ2-2	TRBD2	few
CASSRDRLQETQYF	TGCGCCAGCAGCCGGGACCGACTCCAAGAGACCCAGTACTTC	TRBV5-1	TRBJ2-5	NA	few
CASSLDGVVGGYTF	TGTGCCAGCAGCCTGGACGGCGTTGTTGGTGGCTACACCTTC	TRBV6-2/TRBV6-3	TRBJ1-2	NA	many
CASSSRTGRGTDTQYF	TGCGCCAGCAGCTCTCGGACAGGGAGGGGCACAGATACGCAGTATTTT	TRBV5-1	TRBJ2-3	NA	NA